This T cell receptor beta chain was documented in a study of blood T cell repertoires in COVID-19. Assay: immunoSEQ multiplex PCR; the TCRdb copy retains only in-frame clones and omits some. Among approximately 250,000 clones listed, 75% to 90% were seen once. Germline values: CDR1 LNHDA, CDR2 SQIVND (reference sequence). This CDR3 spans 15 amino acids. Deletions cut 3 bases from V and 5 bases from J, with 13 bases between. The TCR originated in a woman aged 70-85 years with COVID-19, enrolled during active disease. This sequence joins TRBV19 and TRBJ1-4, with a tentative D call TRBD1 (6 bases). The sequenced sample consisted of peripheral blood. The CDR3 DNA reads TGTGCCAGTAGTATTGCGGGGGCGCAGAATGAAAAACTGTTTTTT. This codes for CASSIAGAQNEKLFF.